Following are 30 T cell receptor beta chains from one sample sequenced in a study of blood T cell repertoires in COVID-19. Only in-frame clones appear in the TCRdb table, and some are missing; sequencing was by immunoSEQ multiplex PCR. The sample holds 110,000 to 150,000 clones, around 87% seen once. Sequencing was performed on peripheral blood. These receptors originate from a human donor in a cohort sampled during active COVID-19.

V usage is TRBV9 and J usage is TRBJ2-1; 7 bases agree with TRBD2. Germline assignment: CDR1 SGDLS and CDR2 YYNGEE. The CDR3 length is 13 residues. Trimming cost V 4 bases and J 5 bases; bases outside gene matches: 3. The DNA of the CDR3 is TGTGCCAGCAGCTGGGGACTAAACAATGAGCAGTTCTTC. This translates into CASSWGLNNEQFF.

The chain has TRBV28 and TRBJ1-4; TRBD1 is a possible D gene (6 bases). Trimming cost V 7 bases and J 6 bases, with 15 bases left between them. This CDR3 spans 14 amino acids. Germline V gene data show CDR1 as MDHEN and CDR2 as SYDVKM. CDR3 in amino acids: CASIHEGVDEKLFF. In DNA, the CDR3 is TGTGCCAGCATCCATGAGGGGGTTGATGAAAAACTGTTTTTT.

CDR3 bases: TGTGCCAGCAGTTTAGTGCGGGCCAATGAGCAGTTCTTC. Translated, it gives CASSLVRANEQFF. The chain joins TRBV27 to TRBJ2-1, with D perhaps matching TRBD2 (5 bases). The germline CDR1 and CDR2 sequences are MNHEY and SMNVEV (reference sequence). Trimming shortened V by 2 bases and J by 6 bases, and 8 bases separated the two germline ends. CDR3 length: 13 amino acids.

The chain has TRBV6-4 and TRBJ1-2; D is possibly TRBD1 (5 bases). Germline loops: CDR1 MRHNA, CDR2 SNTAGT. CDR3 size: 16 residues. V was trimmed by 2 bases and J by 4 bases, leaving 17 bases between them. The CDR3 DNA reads TGTGCCAGCAGTGACCGCTCGGCGGGGACCTCCTATGGCTACACCTTC. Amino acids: CASSDRSAGTSYGYTF.

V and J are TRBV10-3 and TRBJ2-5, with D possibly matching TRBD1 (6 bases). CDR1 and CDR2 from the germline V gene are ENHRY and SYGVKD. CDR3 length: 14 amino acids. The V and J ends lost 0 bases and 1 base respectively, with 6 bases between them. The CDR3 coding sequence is TGTGCCATCAGTGAGTCACAGGGCCAAGAGACCCAGTACTTC. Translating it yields CAISESQGQETQYF.

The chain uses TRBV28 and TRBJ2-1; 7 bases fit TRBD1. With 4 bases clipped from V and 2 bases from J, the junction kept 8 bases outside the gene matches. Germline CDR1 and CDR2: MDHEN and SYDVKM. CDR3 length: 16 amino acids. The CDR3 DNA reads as TGTGCCAGCAGTTCCGCCGGGACAGAAGCCTACAATGAGCAGTTCTTC. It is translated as CASSSAGTEAYNEQFF.

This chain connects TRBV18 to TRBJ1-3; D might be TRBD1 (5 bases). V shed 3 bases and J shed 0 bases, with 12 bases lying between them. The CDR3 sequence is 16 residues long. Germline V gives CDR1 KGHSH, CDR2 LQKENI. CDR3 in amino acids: CASSPIQGDSGNTIYF. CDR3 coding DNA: TGTGCCAGCTCACCGATACAAGGGGACTCTGGAAACACCATATATTTT.

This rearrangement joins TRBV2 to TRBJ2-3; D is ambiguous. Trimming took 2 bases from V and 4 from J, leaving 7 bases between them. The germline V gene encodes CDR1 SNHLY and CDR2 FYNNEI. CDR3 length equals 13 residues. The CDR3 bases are TGTGCCAGCAGTGAAATCTACTCAGATACGCAGTATTTT. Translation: CASSEIYSDTQYF.

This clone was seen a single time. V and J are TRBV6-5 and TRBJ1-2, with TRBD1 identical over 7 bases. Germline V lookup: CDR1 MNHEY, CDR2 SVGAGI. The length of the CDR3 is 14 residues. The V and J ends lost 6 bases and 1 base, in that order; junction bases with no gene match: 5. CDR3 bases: TGTGCCAGCAGCAGACAGGGCCGTAACTATGGCTACACCTTC. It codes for CASSRQGRNYGYTF.

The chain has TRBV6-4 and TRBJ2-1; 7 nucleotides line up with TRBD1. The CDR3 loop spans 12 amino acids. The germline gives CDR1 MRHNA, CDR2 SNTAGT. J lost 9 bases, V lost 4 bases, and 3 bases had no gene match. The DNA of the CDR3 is TGTGCCAGCAGTGCCGCAGGGGGTGAGCAGTTCTTC. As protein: CASSAAGGEQFF.

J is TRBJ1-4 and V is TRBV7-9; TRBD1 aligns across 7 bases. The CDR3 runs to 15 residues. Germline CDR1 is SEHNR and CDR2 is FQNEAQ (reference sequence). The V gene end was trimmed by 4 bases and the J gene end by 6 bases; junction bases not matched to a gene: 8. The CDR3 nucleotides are TGTGCCAGCAGCTCCGGAACAGGGGTAGATGAAAAACTGTTTTTT. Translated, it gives CASSSGTGVDEKLFF.

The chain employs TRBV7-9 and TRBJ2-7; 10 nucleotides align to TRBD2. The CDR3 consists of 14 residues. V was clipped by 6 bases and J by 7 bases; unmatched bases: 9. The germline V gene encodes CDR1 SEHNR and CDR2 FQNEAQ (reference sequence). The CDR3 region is CASRPGTSALEQYF. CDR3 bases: TGTGCCAGCAGGCCCGGGACTAGCGCTTTAGAGCAGTACTTC. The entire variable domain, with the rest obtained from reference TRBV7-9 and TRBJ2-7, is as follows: DTGVSQNPRHKITKRGQNVTFRCDPISEHNRLYWYRQTLGQGPEFLTYFQNEAQLEKSRLLSDRFSAERPKGSFSTLEIQRTEQGDSAMYLCASRPGTSALEQYFGPGTRLTVT.

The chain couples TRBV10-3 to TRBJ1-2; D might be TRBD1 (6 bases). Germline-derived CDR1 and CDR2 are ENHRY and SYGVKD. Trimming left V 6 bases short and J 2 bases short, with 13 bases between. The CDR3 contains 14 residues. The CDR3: CAISSGQLNYGYTF. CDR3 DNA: TGTGCCATCAGCTCAGGACAGCTCAACTATGGCTACACCTTC.

The CDR3 coding sequence is TGTGCCAGCAGCTTAGTAACGACGGGAGCCGGGGAGCTGTTTTTT. It specifies CASSLVTTGAGELFF. This sequence joins TRBV7-6 and TRBJ2-2; perhaps TRBD2 as D (6 bases). The CDR3 loop spans 15 amino acids. V lost 1 base and J 6 bases, leaving 12 bases between the germline ends. Germline assignment: CDR1 SGHVS and CDR2 FNYEAQ.

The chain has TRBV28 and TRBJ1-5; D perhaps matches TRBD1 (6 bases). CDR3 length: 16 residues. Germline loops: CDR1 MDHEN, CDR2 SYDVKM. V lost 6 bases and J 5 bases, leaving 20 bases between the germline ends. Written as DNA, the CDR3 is TGTGCCAGCAGAGATAGACAGTCCACAGGGCATCAGCCCCAGCATTTT. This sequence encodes CASRDRQSTGHQPQHF. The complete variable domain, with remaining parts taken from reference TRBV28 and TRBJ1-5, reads DVKVTQSSRYLVKRTGEKVFLECVQDMDHENMFWYRQDPGLGLRLIYFSYDVKMKEKGDIPEGYSVSREKKERFSLILESASTNQTSMYLCASRDRQSTGHQPQHFGDGTRLSIL.

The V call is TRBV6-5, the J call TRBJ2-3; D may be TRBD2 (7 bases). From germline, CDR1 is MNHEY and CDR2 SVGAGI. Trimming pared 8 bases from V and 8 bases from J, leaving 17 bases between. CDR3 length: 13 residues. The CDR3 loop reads CASATGGLATQYF. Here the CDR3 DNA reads TGTGCCAGCGCAACGGGGGGCTTGGCTACGCAGTATTTT.

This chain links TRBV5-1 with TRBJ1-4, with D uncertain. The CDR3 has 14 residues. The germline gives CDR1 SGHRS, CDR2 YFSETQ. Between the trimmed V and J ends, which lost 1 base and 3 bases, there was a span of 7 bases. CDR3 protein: CASSLRGPNEKLFF. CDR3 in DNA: TGCGCCAGCAGCTTGAGAGGCCCTAATGAAAAACTGTTTTTT.

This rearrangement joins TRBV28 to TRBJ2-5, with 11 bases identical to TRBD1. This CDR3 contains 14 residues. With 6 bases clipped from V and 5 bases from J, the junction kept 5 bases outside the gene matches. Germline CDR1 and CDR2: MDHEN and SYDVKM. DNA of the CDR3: TGTGCCAGCAGCCGGACAGGGGGCGCGGAGACCCAGTACTTC. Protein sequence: CASSRTGGAETQYF.

The CDR3 loop is CASKDSTGSVSYEQYF. CDR3 coding DNA: TGTGCCAGCAAAGATTCTACAGGGTCAGTCTCCTACGAGCAGTACTTC. The rearrangement joins TRBV2 to TRBJ2-7, with D maybe TRBD1 (6 bases). V shed 7 bases and J shed 0 bases, with 19 bases lying between them. The V gene's germline CDR1 is SNHLY and CDR2 FYNNEI. The length of the CDR3 is 16 residues.

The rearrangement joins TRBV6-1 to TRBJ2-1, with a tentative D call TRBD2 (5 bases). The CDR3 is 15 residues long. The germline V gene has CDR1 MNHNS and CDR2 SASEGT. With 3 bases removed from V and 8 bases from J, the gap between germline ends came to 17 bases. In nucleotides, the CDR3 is TGTGCCAGCAGTGATCGCAGGACTCTAAGCGATGAGCAGTTCTTC. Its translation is CASSDRRTLSDEQFF.

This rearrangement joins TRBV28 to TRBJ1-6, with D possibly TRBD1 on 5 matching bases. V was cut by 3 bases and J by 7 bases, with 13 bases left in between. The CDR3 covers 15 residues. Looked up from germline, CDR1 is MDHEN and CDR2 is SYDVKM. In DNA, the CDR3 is TGTGCCAGCAGTTTCGGGCAGGGTGACAATTCACCCCTCCACTTT. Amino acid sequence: CASSFGQGDNSPLHF.

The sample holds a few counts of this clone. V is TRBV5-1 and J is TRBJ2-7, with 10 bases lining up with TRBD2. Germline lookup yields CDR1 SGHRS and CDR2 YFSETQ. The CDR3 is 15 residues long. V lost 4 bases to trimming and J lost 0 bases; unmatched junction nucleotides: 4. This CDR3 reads CASSNPSGSSYEQYF. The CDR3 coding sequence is TGCGCCAGCAGCAACCCTAGCGGGAGCTCCTACGAGCAGTACTTC.

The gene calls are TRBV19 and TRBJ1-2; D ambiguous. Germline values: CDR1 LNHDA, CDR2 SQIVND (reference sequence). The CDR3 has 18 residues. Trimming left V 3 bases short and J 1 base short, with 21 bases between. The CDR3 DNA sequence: TGTGCCAGTAGTATCGTAAGGGCGGGGAAAAACATTAACTATGGCTACACCTTC. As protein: CASSIVRAGKNINYGYTF.

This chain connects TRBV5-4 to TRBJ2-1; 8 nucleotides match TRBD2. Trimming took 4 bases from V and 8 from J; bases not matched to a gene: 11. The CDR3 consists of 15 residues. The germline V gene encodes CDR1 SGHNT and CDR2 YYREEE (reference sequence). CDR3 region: CASSVQREPTYEQFF. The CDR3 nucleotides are TGTGCCAGCAGCGTACAGCGGGAGCCCACCTATGAGCAGTTCTTC.

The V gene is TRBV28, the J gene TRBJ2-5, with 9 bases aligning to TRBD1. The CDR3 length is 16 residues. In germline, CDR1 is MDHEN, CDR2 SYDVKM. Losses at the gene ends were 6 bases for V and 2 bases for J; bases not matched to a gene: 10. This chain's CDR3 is CASSSSIGTGQETQYF. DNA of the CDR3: TGTGCCAGCAGCTCTTCAATAGGGACAGGGCAAGAGACCCAGTACTTC.

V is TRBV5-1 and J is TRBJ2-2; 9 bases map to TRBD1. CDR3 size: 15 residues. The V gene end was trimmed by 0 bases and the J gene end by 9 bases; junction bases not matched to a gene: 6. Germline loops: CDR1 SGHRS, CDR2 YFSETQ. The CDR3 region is CASSLVPGQGRELFF. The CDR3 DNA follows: TGCGCCAGCAGCTTGGTCCCGGGACAGGGCAGGGAGCTGTTTTTT.

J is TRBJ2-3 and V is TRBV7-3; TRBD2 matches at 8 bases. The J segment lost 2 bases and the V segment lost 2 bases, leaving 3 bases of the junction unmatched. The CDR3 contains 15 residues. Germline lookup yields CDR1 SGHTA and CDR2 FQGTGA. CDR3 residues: CASSLSLADTDTQYF. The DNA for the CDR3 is TGTGCCAGCAGCTTATCACTAGCGGACACAGATACGCAGTATTTT.

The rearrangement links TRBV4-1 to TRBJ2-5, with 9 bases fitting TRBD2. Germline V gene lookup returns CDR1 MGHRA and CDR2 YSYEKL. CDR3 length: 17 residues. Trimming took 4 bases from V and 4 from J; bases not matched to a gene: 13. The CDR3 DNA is TGCGCCAGCAGCCCACTTCCCCGCGGGGGGGCTCGAGAGACCCAGTACTTC. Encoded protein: CASSPLPRGGARETQYF.

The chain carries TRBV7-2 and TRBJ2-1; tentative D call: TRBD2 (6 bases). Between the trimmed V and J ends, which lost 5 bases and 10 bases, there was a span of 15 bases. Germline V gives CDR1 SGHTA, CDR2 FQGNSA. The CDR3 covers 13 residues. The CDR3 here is CASSVRREREQFF. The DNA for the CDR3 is TGTGCCAGCAGCGTCCGGAGGGAAAGGGAGCAGTTCTTC.

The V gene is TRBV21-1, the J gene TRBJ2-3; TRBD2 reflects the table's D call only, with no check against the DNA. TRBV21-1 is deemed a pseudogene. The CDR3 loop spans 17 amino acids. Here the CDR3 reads CASSNQLGRVSTDTQYF. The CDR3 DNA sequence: TGTGCCAGCAGCAACCAACTAGGGAGGGTGAGCACAGATACGCAGTATTTT.